Detailed here is one T cell receptor (beta chain). The same CDR3 arises from other DNA sequences in this sample as well. As originally analysed: Researchers report that nucleated cell counts were estimated from reference gene primer amplification. The repertoire was sequenced with immunoSEQ multiplex PCR; TCRdb's copy has only in-frame clones and lacks some. D and trimming come from the DNA, and the V and J calls and clone size come from that table. The sample yields roughly 360,000 clones, about four fifths seen once. These data are taken from a study of blood T cell repertoires in COVID-19. Germline V lookup: CDR1 SGHRS, CDR2 YFSETQ. Trimming removed 0 bases from V and 4 bases from J, with 5 bases in between. This CDR3 region has 14 residues.

Sample: peripheral blood. This receptor was obtained from a human donor with acute or convalescent COVID-19. The donor label of this sample is uncertain. The chain links TRBV5-1 to TRBJ1-6; D not certain. CDR3: CASSLGQYNSPLHF. In DNA form, the CDR3 reads TGCGCCAGCAGCTTGGGGCAGTATAATTCACCCCTCCACTTT. The full variable domain, rest sourced from reference TRBV5-1 and TRBJ1-6, is KAGVTQTPRYLIKTRGQQVTLSCSPISGHRSVSWYQQTPGQGLQFLFEYFSETQRNKGNFPGRFSGRQFSNSRSEMNVSTLELGDSALYLCASSLGQYNSPLHFGNGTRLTVT.